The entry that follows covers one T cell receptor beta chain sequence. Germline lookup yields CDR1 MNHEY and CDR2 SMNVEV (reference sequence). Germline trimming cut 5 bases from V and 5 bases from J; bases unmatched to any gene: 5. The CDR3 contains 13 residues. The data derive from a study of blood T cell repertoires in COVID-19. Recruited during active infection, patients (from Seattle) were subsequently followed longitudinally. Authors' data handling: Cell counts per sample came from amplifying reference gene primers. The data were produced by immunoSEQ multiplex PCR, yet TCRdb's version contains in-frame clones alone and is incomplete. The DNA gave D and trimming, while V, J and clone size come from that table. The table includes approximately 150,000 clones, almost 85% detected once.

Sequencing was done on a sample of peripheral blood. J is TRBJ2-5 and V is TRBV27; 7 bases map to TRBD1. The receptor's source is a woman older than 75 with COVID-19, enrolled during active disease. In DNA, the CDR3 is TGTGCCAGCAGTCACAGGGGCGAGGAGACCCAGTACTTC. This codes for CASSHRGEETQYF.